The 9 T cell receptor beta chains presented below share a single source sample, sequenced in a study of blood T cell repertoires in COVID-19. The assay was immunoSEQ multiplex PCR, and TCRdb's table has in-frame clones only and misses some. The repertoire has approximately 500,000 clones, around 90% of them found once; the top ten carry roughly 8%. Sequenced input: peripheral blood. These receptors were taken from a woman in her forties or fifties with COVID-19, enrolled during active disease.

This clone has a handful of counts. This rearrangement joins TRBV6-6 to TRBJ1-1; D unresolved. The germline V gene has CDR1 MNHNY and CDR2 SVGAGI (reference sequence). V was shortened by 2 bases and J by 4 bases, with 8 bases between the two germline ends. This CDR3 has 13 amino acids. The CDR3 nucleotides read TGTGCCAGCAGTTACCTTGGAGGCACTGAAGCTTTCTTT. It encodes CASSYLGGTEAFF.

The chain employs TRBV4-1 and TRBJ2-4; D is unclear. This CDR3 region has 18 residues. Germline values: CDR1 MGHRA, CDR2 YSYEKL. Trimming left V 5 bases short and J 1 base short, with 21 bases between. The DNA of the CDR3 is TGCGCCAGCAGCTCTCCCCGGAGTACAACGGTGGCCAAAAACATTCAGTACTTC. It is translated as CASSSPRSTTVAKNIQYF.

This chain links TRBV7-6 with TRBJ2-2, with D possibly being TRBD2 (6 bases). CDR3 length equals 12 residues. Germline V CDR1 and CDR2: SGHVS, FNYEAQ. Trimming pared 3 bases from V and 8 bases from J, leaving 7 bases between. The CDR3 spells CASSFLAGELFF. The CDR3 bases are TGTGCCAGCAGCTTCCTAGCGGGGGAGCTGTTTTTT.

This clone was seen ten or more times. The chain carries TRBV30 and TRBJ1-6; 7 bases match TRBD1. The CDR3 is made up of 15 amino acids. J lost 7 bases, V lost 3 bases, and 9 bases had no gene match. Germline values: CDR1 GTSNPN, CDR2 SVGIG (reference sequence). Written as DNA, the CDR3 is TGTGCCTGGAGGCTACAGGGGACGGAAAATTCACCCCTCCACTTT. Translating it yields CAWRLQGTENSPLHF.

V usage is TRBV29-1 and J usage is TRBJ2-3; D is possibly TRBD1 (7 bases). This CDR3 spans 13 amino acids. V lost 3 bases and J 3 bases, leaving 10 bases between the germline ends. Germline V gene sequence: CDR1 SQVTM, CDR2 ANQGSEA. This CDR3 is CSVDQGGTDTQYF. The CDR3 DNA reads as TGCAGCGTTGATCAGGGGGGTACAGATACGCAGTATTTT.

This clone was observed a single time. This chain uses TRBV7-9 with TRBJ2-7; D is undetermined. The CDR3 contains 11 residues. V was shortened by 3 bases and J by 12 bases, with 12 bases between the two germline ends. Per germline, CDR1 SEHNR and CDR2 FQNEAQ (reference sequence). The CDR3 bases are TGTGCCAGCAGCTTGAAAGAGGTTCGGTACTTC. Its protein is CASSLKEVRYF.

The chain recombines TRBV19 with TRBJ1-2; possible D gene TRBD1, 6 bases. With 8 bases removed from V and 3 bases from J, the gap between germline ends came to 13 bases. Germline-derived CDR1 and CDR2 are LNHDA and SQIVND (reference sequence). The CDR3 covers 13 residues. The CDR3 region is CASVGGRDYGYTF. In DNA, the CDR3 is TGTGCCAGTGTCGGGGGGCGCGACTATGGCTACACCTTC.

J is TRBJ1-2 and V is TRBV6-5; 8 bases align to TRBD1. CDR1 and CDR2 from the germline V gene are MNHEY and SVGAGI. The CDR3 has 15 residues. Trimming at V came to 4 bases and at J to 5 bases, leaving 9 bases not matched to a gene. The CDR3, as DNA: TGTGCCAGCAGTTCTCTAGGACAGGGAAGATATGGCTACACCTTC. Translating it yields CASSSLGQGRYGYTF.

The chain is built from TRBV5-4 and TRBJ1-2; TRBD1 matches at 7 bases. CDR1 and CDR2 from the germline V gene are SGHNT and YYREEE (reference sequence). J lost 4 bases, V lost 2 bases, and 11 bases had no gene match. This CDR3 contains 16 residues. CDR3 nucleotide sequence: TGTGCCAGCAGCTTAAAGGGGGCGGCCTCCACCTATGGCTACACCTTC. This gives the protein CASSLKGAASTYGYTF.